The sequence of this T cell receptor beta chain was determined in a study of blood T cells in healthy people across ages. The authors ran a second PCR of about 7 to 11 cycles using a sample-barcoded 5' primer and a J-beta primer mix. TCRdb re-called the 5' RACE reads through MiXCR, storing one row per CDR3 protein. The sample gives about 1.6 million distinct CDR3 sequences, roughly 32% of which show up once; 10% to 12% is in the top ten. This CDR3 is 14 amino acids long. CDR1 is MNHNS, CDR2 SASEGT, per germline. As for this clonotype: The junction and the germline gene differ at one end; a read error may be behind it.

The TCR sequence derives from a woman in her twenties or thirties in good health. Specimen: blood. The genes are TRBV6-1 and TRBJ2-3, with a possible D match to TRBD2 (6 bases). CDR3 nucleotides: TGTGCCAGCAGATGGCTAGCGAACACAGATGCGCAGTATTTT. Translation gives CASRWLANTDAQYF.